This T cell receptor (beta chain) was retrieved from a study of blood T cell repertoires in COVID-19. Study summary: Spain, Italy and the United States supplied samples that represented acute and convalescent COVID-19. T cells, B-cell-depleted T cells, or PBMCs supplied cDNA or gDNA.

This CDR3 spans 11 amino acids. Germline CDR1 DFQATT, CDR2 SNEGSKA (reference sequence). V was cut by 3 bases and J by 8 bases, with 10 bases left in between. Authors' analysis steps: Reference gene primer amplification in the assay estimated nucleated cell counts. The data were produced by immunoSEQ multiplex PCR, yet TCRdb's version contains in-frame clones alone and is incomplete. The DNA gave D and trimming, while V, J and clone size come from that table. The table lists about 400,000 clones, around 89% of them singletons. The chain joins TRBV20-1 to TRBJ1-2; a possible D gene is TRBD1 (5 bases). Material: peripheral blood. This sequence originates from a man aged 40-49 years with acute or convalescent COVID-19. This chain's CDR3 is CSARRTSGYTF. The DNA for the CDR3 is TGCAGTGCTAGGAGGACATCAGGCTACACCTTC.